The 27 T cell receptor beta chains given below trace back to one sample, sequenced in a study of Tregs in tolerant kidney transplant recipients. Assay: immunoSEQ multiplex PCR; the TCRdb copy retains only in-frame clones and omits some. The sample includes tens of thousands of clones, 75% to 95% of them seen just once. The nonmyeloablative bone marrow transplants came from related graft donors, with transient mixed chimerism. The input for sequencing was CD4+ T cells from blood (PBMCs), taken 24 months after the transplant. Receptors were obtained from a human patient who received a combined kidney and bone marrow transplant. The graft donor may have contributed some T cells.

The V call is TRBV6-1, the J call TRBJ1-5; no clear D gene. Deletions cut 7 bases from V and 6 bases from J, with 13 bases between. Germline V gene data show CDR1 as MNHNS and CDR2 as SASEGT. The CDR3 totals 13 residues. The CDR3 bases are TGTGCCAGCACCGAACGGGGTCTTCAGCCCCAGCATTTT. Its translation is CASTERGLQPQHF.

This clone appeared a single time. The chain combines TRBV19 with TRBJ2-5, with a possible D match to TRBD2 (5 bases). Trimming shortened V by 6 bases and J by 5 bases, and 16 bases separated the two germline ends. The CDR3 has 14 residues. Germline V gives CDR1 LNHDA, CDR2 SQIVND (reference sequence). Here the CDR3 DNA reads TGTGCCAGTAGCACCAACGGGATACGGGAGACCCAGTACTTC. Translation: CASSTNGIRETQYF. Full variable domain (outside the CDR3, taken from reference TRBV19 and TRBJ2-5): DGGITQSPKYLFRKEGQNVTLSCEQNLNHDAMYWYRQDPGQGLRLIYYSQIVNDFQKGDIAEGYSVSREKKESFPLTVTSAQKNPTAFYLCASSTNGIRETQYFGPGTRLLVL.

This clone was picked up a small number of times. V usage is TRBV10-3 and J usage is TRBJ1-2, with a weak D call TRBD1 (6 bases). Germline V gene lookup returns CDR1 ENHRY and CDR2 SYGVKD. CDR3 length: 11 amino acids. Between the trimmed V and J ends, which lost 6 bases and 6 bases, there was a span of 8 bases. In DNA, the CDR3 is TGTGCCATCAGACAGGGAGATGGCTACACCTTC. Amino acid sequence: CAIRQGDGYTF.

V usage is TRBV5-1 and J usage is TRBJ2-1; 13 bases line up with TRBD2. The CDR3 has 17 amino acids. V shed 5 bases and J 4 bases; nucleotides not matched to a gene: 9. CDR1 SGHRS and CDR2 YFSETQ come from the germline V gene. The CDR3 DNA sequence: TGCGCCAGCAGGGTGGGACTAGCGGGACCTGAGTACAATGAGCAGTTCTTC. This encodes CASRVGLAGPEYNEQFF. The variable domain in full, with the rest retrieved from reference TRBV5-1 and TRBJ2-1, is KAGVTQTPRYLIKTRGQQVTLSCSPISGHRSVSWYQQTPGQGLQFLFEYFSETQRNKGNFPGRFSGRQFSNSRSEMNVSTLELGDSALYLCASRVGLAGPEYNEQFFGPGTRLTVL.

This clone was counted only a few times. The chain uses TRBV18 and TRBJ2-2; 7 bases are a match to TRBD2. The length of the CDR3 is 16 residues. V trimming: 5 bases; J trimming: 1 base; junction bases outside the gene matches: 7. The V gene's germline CDR1 is KGHSH and CDR2 LQKENI. DNA of the CDR3: TGTGCCAGCTCATCCCAGGGAGGGCAGAACACCGGGGAGCTGTTTTTT. The encoded protein is CASSSQGGQNTGELFF.

The V and J genes are TRBV6-5 and TRBJ1-1; D ambiguous. CDR1 is MNHEY and CDR2 is SVGAGI in the germline V gene. The CDR3 length is 15 residues. The V and J ends lost 0 bases and 5 bases respectively, with 13 bases between them. DNA for the CDR3: TGTGCCAGCAGTTACTCGAGTCCCTCGGGGACTGAAGCTTTCTTT. Its protein product is CASSYSSPSGTEAFF.

The chain employs TRBV5-6 and TRBJ1-2, with D uncertain. Germline CDR1 reads SGHDT; CDR2 reads YYEEEE. The V gene lost 0 bases and the J gene lost 6 bases, with 9 bases spanning the gap. This CDR3 comprises 13 residues. CDR3 sequence (DNA): TGTGCCAGCAGCTTGGTTGCGGGGAATGGCTACACCTTC. This gives the protein CASSLVAGNGYTF.

The count of this clone is one. The chain has TRBV5-6 and TRBJ2-5, with a weak D call TRBD2 (7 bases). Trimming removed 2 bases at V and 7 bases at J, with 18 bases between. The CDR3 contains 15 residues. Germline CDR1 is SGHDT and CDR2 is YYEEEE. CDR3 DNA: TGTGCCAGCAGCTTTTTTGCGGGGGCCGCGGGGACCCAGTACTTC. Translation gives CASSFFAGAAGTQYF. Complete variable domain (other parts from reference TRBV5-6 and TRBJ2-5): DAGVTQSPTHLIKTRGQQVTLRCSPKSGHDTVSWYQQALGQGPQFIFQYYEEEERQRGNFPDRFSGHQFPNYSSELNVNALLLGDSALYLCASSFFAGAAGTQYFGPGTRLLVL.

The rearrangement joins TRBV5-5 to TRBJ1-2; 9 nucleotides line up with TRBD1. The germline V gene encodes CDR1 SGHKS and CDR2 YYEKEE (reference sequence). Trimming took 3 bases from V and 3 from J; bases not matched to a gene: 9. The CDR3 has 16 amino acids. CDR3 DNA sequence: TGTGCCAGCAGCTCGCGCCCAAGACAGGGGGACTATGGCTACACCTTC. This sequence encodes CASSSRPRQGDYGYTF.

This clone occurred once. The junction differs from germline at one of its ends, possibly a read error. Distinct nucleotide sequences in the sample also encode this CDR3. V usage is TRBV7-9 and J usage is TRBJ1-6, with 9 bases aligning to TRBD1. The CDR3 is 18 residues long. CDR1 and CDR2 (germline): SEHNR, FQNEAQ (reference sequence). The CDR3 DNA reads as TGTGCCAGCAGCTTAGCACAGGGGGCTAGCTCCTATAATTCCCCCCTCCACTTT. Translation gives CASSLAQGASSYNSPLHF.

This clone was seen a single time. This chain joins TRBV30 and TRBJ1-4; no firm D call. Between the trimmed V and J ends, which lost 0 bases and 0 bases, there was a span of 8 bases. The CDR3 loop spans 15 amino acids. Germline CDR1 GTSNPN, CDR2 SVGIG (reference sequence). In DNA form, the CDR3 reads TGTGCCTGGAGTGTATTCGGAGCAACTAATGAAAAACTGTTTTTT. Amino acids: CAWSVFGATNEKLFF.

The CDR3 DNA sequence: TGTGCCTGGACGGACTTAGACACTGAAGCTTTCTTT. This encodes CAWTDLDTEAFF. This sequence joins TRBV30 and TRBJ1-1; D not resolved. The CDR3 has 12 amino acids. Germline CDR1 is GTSNPN and CDR2 is SVGIG (reference sequence). V was cut by 4 bases and J by 3 bases, with 9 bases left in between.

The chain links TRBV5-4 to TRBJ2-3; maybe TRBD1 (5 bases). Germline lookup yields CDR1 SGHNT and CDR2 YYREEE (reference sequence). V gave up 3 bases and J gave up 2 bases, with 10 bases separating them. This CDR3 is built from 14 residues. Here the CDR3 DNA reads TGTGCCAGCAGCTCTAAGGGGCACACAGATACGCAGTATTTT. Protein: CASSSKGHTDTQYF.

The CDR3 DNA reads as TGTGCCAGCAGCAGACCGGGACAGGGTACGTTTGAGCAGTACTTC. It codes for CASSRPGQGTFEQYF. The rearrangement links TRBV6-5 to TRBJ2-7; TRBD1 aligns across 9 bases. Germline trimming cut 6 bases from V and 7 bases from J; bases unmatched to any gene: 13. Germline CDR1 and CDR2: MNHEY and SVGAGI. The CDR3 is 15 residues long.

The chain is built from TRBV10-3 and TRBJ2-3, with 8 nucleotides matching TRBD2. V lost 4 bases and J lost 6; bases outside the gene matches: 3. Germline V lookup: CDR1 ENHRY, CDR2 SYGVKD. The CDR3 is made up of 13 amino acids. The CDR3 nucleotides read TGTGCCATCAGTGCGGGGGGGGTTGATACGCAGTATTTT. Protein product: CAISAGGVDTQYF.

The rearrangement links TRBV12-2 to TRBJ2-7; the listed D gene, TRBD2, was not tested against the DNA. TRBV12-2 is a known pseudogene. The CDR3 extends over 15 amino acids. Here the CDR3 reads CASRLARDYLYEQYF. CDR3 nucleotide sequence: TGTGCAAGTCGCTTAGCCCGGGACTACTTGTACGAGCAGTACTTC.

The chain carries TRBV5-4 and TRBJ2-2, with 10 bases fitting TRBD1. The CDR3 is made up of 15 amino acids. Losses at the gene ends were 3 bases for V and 4 bases for J; bases not matched to a gene: 3. Germline CDR1 is SGHNT and CDR2 is YYREEE (reference sequence). The CDR3 loop reads CASSWGTGATGELFF. As DNA, the CDR3 is TGTGCCAGCAGCTGGGGGACAGGGGCCACCGGGGAGCTGTTTTTT.

J is TRBJ2-7 and V is TRBV18; 8 bases are a match to TRBD1. In germline, CDR1 is KGHSH, CDR2 LQKENI. V shed 6 bases and J 1 base; nucleotides not matched to a gene: 5. This CDR3 region has 14 residues. The CDR3: CASSNGQGSYEQYF. The CDR3 DNA reads as TGTGCCAGCTCGAACGGACAGGGATCCTACGAGCAGTACTTC.

The chain uses TRBV6-6 and TRBJ2-7; possibly TRBD1 for D (6 bases). The ends were cut back, 0 bases at V and 0 bases at J, with 12 bases in the middle. The CDR3 has 16 residues. From germline, CDR1 is MNHNY and CDR2 SVGAGI (reference sequence). This CDR3 reads CASSYSRQGSSYEQYF. In DNA form, the CDR3 reads TGTGCCAGCAGTTACTCTCGCCAGGGGAGCTCCTACGAGCAGTACTTC.

The chain joins TRBV19 to TRBJ2-1; 14 bases are shared with TRBD2. Germline V gene data show CDR1 as LNHDA and CDR2 as SQIVND (reference sequence). There are 17 residues in the CDR3. The trim removed 7 bases at V and 5 bases at J, leaving 10 bases unmatched. In nucleotides, the CDR3 is TGTGCCAGTAACCAACCGGGACTAGCGGGAGTACACAATGAGCAGTTCTTC. Amino acids: CASNQPGLAGVHNEQFF.

This chain links TRBV4-2 with TRBJ1-4, with D possibly matching TRBD1 (5 bases). Germline CDR1 and CDR2: LGHNA and YNFKEQ. This CDR3 contains 15 residues. V lost 2 bases and J lost 2, with 9 bases in between. The CDR3 DNA reads TGTGCCAGCAGCCAACAGGGTGTGACTAATGAAAAACTGTTTTTT. Amino acid sequence: CASSQQGVTNEKLFF.

The rearrangement joins TRBV5-5 to TRBJ1-1, with D tentatively TRBD1 (5 bases). V was clipped by 5 bases and J by 0 bases, with 11 bases between them. The germline V gene encodes CDR1 SGHKS and CDR2 YYEKEE (reference sequence). This CDR3 is built from 14 residues. CDR3: CASRTDTMNTEAFF. CDR3 in DNA: TGTGCCAGCAGAACGGACACCATGAACACTGAAGCTTTCTTT.

This chain connects TRBV5-1 to TRBJ2-1, with D maybe TRBD1 (6 bases). Germline CDR1 is SGHRS and CDR2 is YFSETQ. V was shortened by 4 bases and J by 0 bases, with 11 bases between the two germline ends. This CDR3 comprises 15 residues. CDR3 in DNA: TGCGCCAGCAGCACGGACAGCAGCTCCTACAATGAGCAGTTCTTC. Residues: CASSTDSSSYNEQFF. The variable domain in full, with the rest retrieved from reference TRBV5-1 and TRBJ2-1, is KAGVTQTPRYLIKTRGQQVTLSCSPISGHRSVSWYQQTPGQGLQFLFEYFSETQRNKGNFPGRFSGRQFSNSRSEMNVSTLELGDSALYLCASSTDSSSYNEQFFGPGTRLTVL.

The chain is built from TRBV30 and TRBJ2-7; D may be TRBD2 (8 bases). This CDR3 spans 14 amino acids. Per germline, CDR1 GTSNPN and CDR2 SVGIG (reference sequence). Trimming took 3 bases from V and 3 from J, leaving 15 bases between them. CDR3 DNA sequence: TGTGCCTGGAGCCGGGGGGGACAGTTCTACGAGCAGTACTTC. Its translation: CAWSRGGQFYEQYF.

The chain has TRBV6-5 and TRBJ1-1; TRBD1 matches 11 bases. The CDR3 runs 14 residues. Germline V CDR1 and CDR2: MNHEY, SVGAGI. Trimming at V came to 5 bases and at J to 4 bases, leaving 3 bases not matched to a gene. CDR3 in amino acids: CASSTGQGATEAFF. CDR3 DNA sequence: TGTGCCAGCAGTACCGGACAGGGGGCCACTGAAGCTTTCTTT.

This CDR3 is CASSHEGVIGYTF. CDR3 in DNA: TGTGCCAGCAGTCATGAGGGGGTTATTGGCTACACCTTC. V is TRBV25-1 and J is TRBJ1-2, with a weak D call TRBD1 (6 bases). Between the trimmed V and J ends, which lost 5 bases and 7 bases, there was a span of 14 bases. The CDR3 length is 13 residues. Germline-derived CDR1 and CDR2 are MGHDK and SYGVNS.

The CDR3 spells CAWSGVVVNTEAFF. The CDR3 DNA reads as TGTGCCTGGAGTGGCGTAGTGGTGAACACTGAAGCTTTCTTT. The chain employs TRBV30 and TRBJ1-1, with D unresolved. The CDR3 loop spans 14 amino acids. Germline loops: CDR1 GTSNPN, CDR2 SVGIG (reference sequence). Deletions cut 1 base from V and 0 bases from J, with 9 bases between. The variable domain in full, with the rest retrieved from reference TRBV30 and TRBJ1-1, is SQTIHQWPATLVQPVGSPLSLECTVEGTSNPNLYWYRQAAGRGLQLLFYSVGIGQISSEVPQNLSASRPQDRQFILSSKKLLLSDSGFYLCAWSGVVVNTEAFFGQGTRLTVV.